The 23 T cell receptor beta chains listed next were all sequenced from one sample in a study of cytomegalovirus exposure and HLA in healthy donors (dated 2017 in TCRdb). The library relied on the immunoSEQ multiplex PCR assay. For the multiplex PCR, a mixture combining 60 forward primers for TCR Vbeta segments and 13 reverse primers for TCR Jbeta segments was used. Imported from immuneACCESS, the table was reduced by TCRdb to in-frame sequences with V and J called. These copies leave out some clones; in studies compared against another copy, an unresolved V gene accounts for under half, and the cause of the remainder is not known. The sample records 150,000 to 200,000 clones, about 80% of which are singletons. The ten largest clones represent 4.8% of the sample. Specimen: PBMCs. The receptors shown here come from a man aged 18-30 years in good health and CMV-seronegative.

V usage is TRBV25-1 and J usage is TRBJ1-2, with TRBD1 identical over 9 bases. This CDR3 is 12 amino acids long. Per germline, CDR1 MGHDK and CDR2 SYGVNS. J gave up 7 bases and V 6 bases, and 3 bases lay outside the gene matches. The CDR3 here is CASRQGAGGYTF. The CDR3 DNA sequence: TGTGCCAGCAGACAGGGGGCGGGTGGCTACACCTTC.

This chain uses TRBV10-3 with TRBJ2-5; D not resolved. The CDR3 consists of 14 residues. The V end was cut by 3 bases, the J end by 4 bases, with 12 bases between. The V gene's germline CDR1 is ENHRY and CDR2 SYGVKD. The CDR3 here is CAISDNRLGETQYF. CDR3 sequence (DNA): TGTGCCATCAGTGATAATCGACTCGGAGAGACCCAGTACTTC.

The rearrangement joins TRBV7-3 to TRBJ2-7; 9 nucleotides agree with TRBD2. The CDR3 totals 16 residues. V gave up 4 bases and J gave up 3 bases; unmatched junction bases: 10. Germline CDR1 reads SGHTA; CDR2 reads FQGTGA. The CDR3 loop reads CASSSSGGGAFYEQYF. The CDR3 DNA follows: TGTGCCAGCAGCTCGAGTGGCGGGGGGGCCTTCTACGAGCAGTACTTC.

V usage is TRBV2 and J usage is TRBJ2-3; 8 bases fit TRBD2. The length of the CDR3 is 15 residues. V gave up 5 bases and J gave up 1 base; unmatched junction bases: 5. From germline, CDR1 is SNHLY and CDR2 FYNNEI. For the CDR3, the DNA is TGTGCCAGCAGTCGAGGACTAGCAGGCACAGATACGCAGTATTTT. This gives the protein CASSRGLAGTDTQYF.

The gene calls are TRBV4-1 and TRBJ2-2; tentative D call: TRBD2 (5 bases). The V end was cut by 3 bases, the J end by 5 bases, with 13 bases between. The CDR3 is 15 residues long. Germline assignment: CDR1 MGHRA and CDR2 YSYEKL. CDR3 residues: CASSQDSGFTGELFF. The CDR3 DNA follows: TGCGCCAGCAGCCAGGACTCGGGGTTTACCGGGGAGCTGTTTTTT.

This clone was recorded only once. The chain uses TRBV28 and TRBJ2-2; D perhaps matches TRBD2 (6 bases). This CDR3 region has 15 residues. The ends were cut back, 3 bases at V and 6 bases at J, with 14 bases in the middle. The germline V gene encodes CDR1 MDHEN and CDR2 SYDVKM. CDR3 amino acids: CASSLTRPLPGELFF. CDR3 coding DNA: TGTGCCAGCAGTTTGACTAGGCCACTGCCCGGGGAGCTGTTTTTT.

This chain links TRBV29-1 with TRBJ1-2; D gene uncertain. Germline-derived CDR1 and CDR2 are SQVTM and ANQGSEA. Deletions cut 4 bases from V and 2 bases from J, with 5 bases between. The CDR3 spans 11 residues. The CDR3 DNA reads TGCAGCGTTGGGGAGAACTATGGCTACACCTTC. Its translation is CSVGENYGYTF.

The chain has TRBV7-9 and TRBJ2-1; TRBD2 aligns across 10 bases. There are 16 residues in the CDR3. Germline values: CDR1 SEHNR, CDR2 FQNEAQ (reference sequence). Trimming cost V 5 bases and J 4 bases; bases outside gene matches: 8. CDR3 DNA: TGTGCCAGCAGCGCCGCTAGCGGGAGAGATTACAATGAGCAGTTCTTC. It is translated as CASSAASGRDYNEQFF.

The rearrangement joins TRBV9 to TRBJ2-1; 10 nucleotides match TRBD2. CDR3 length equals 16 residues. After removal of 4 bases from V and 8 bases from J, the junction contained 12 bases not matched to a gene. Germline loops: CDR1 SGDLS, CDR2 YYNGEE. CDR3 nucleotides: TGTGCCAGCAGCTTTCAAGCGGGAGGGCCAGAGTATGAGCAGTTCTTC. Translation: CASSFQAGGPEYEQFF.

This clone appeared a few times. The chain links TRBV7-9 to TRBJ2-1, with 8 bases lining up with TRBD2. CDR3 size: 14 residues. V shed 4 bases and J 6 bases; nucleotides not matched to a gene: 5. Per germline, CDR1 SEHNR and CDR2 FQNEAQ (reference sequence). The CDR3 bases are TGTGCCAGCAGCTGGAAAGCGGGAGTCAATGAGCAGTTCTTC. Its translation is CASSWKAGVNEQFF.

This clone was observed a single time. The V and J genes are TRBV7-2 and TRBJ2-3; the match to TRBD1 covers 9 bases. CDR3 length: 15 amino acids. V trimming: 7 bases; J trimming: 2 bases; junction bases outside the gene matches: 7. Germline V gives CDR1 SGHTA, CDR2 FQGNSA. CDR3 bases: TGTGCCAGCACCGGACAGGGGACATTCACAGATACGCAGTATTTT. Protein product: CASTGQGTFTDTQYF.

This chain uses TRBV9 with TRBJ2-5, with D possibly matching TRBD2 (6 bases). CDR3 size: 15 residues. Germline V lookup: CDR1 SGDLS, CDR2 YYNGEE. V dropped 1 base and J dropped 0 bases, with 10 bases sitting between them. CDR3 residues: CASSVTSSNQETQYF. Written as DNA, the CDR3 is TGTGCCAGCAGCGTAACTAGCTCCAACCAAGAGACCCAGTACTTC.

This clone was counted between two and nine times. The V call is TRBV7-3, the J call TRBJ2-2; 7 positions match TRBD2. With 5 bases clipped from V and 7 bases from J, the junction kept 7 bases outside the gene matches. The germline V gene encodes CDR1 SGHTA and CDR2 FQGTGA. The CDR3 loop spans 14 amino acids. CDR3: CASSVSGISGELFF. The DNA for the CDR3 is TGTGCCAGCAGCGTCAGCGGGATCAGCGGGGAGCTGTTTTTT.

The rearrangement uses TRBV28 and TRBJ1-2, with TRBD1 as a possible D gene (5 bases). There are 14 residues in the CDR3. Trimming removed 2 bases at V and 8 bases at J, with 15 bases between. Germline lookup yields CDR1 MDHEN and CDR2 SYDVKM. DNA of the CDR3: TGTGCCAGCAGTTTACAAGAGCCAGGGCGCGGCTACACCTTC. Its translation is CASSLQEPGRGYTF.

With regard to this clone: The sample contains more than one DNA sequence encoding this CDR3. The chain has TRBV4-1 and TRBJ2-7; 7 bases line up with TRBD1. This CDR3 has 14 residues. Trimming removed 1 base from V and 0 bases from J; junction bases left unmatched: 0. Germline V lookup: CDR1 MGHRA, CDR2 YSYEKL. The CDR3 spells CASSQGDSSYEQYF. CDR3 sequence (DNA): TGCGCCAGCAGCCAAGGGGACAGCTCCTACGAGCAGTACTTC.

The gene calls are TRBV7-2 and TRBJ2-5; 13 bases fit TRBD2. The CDR3 is 18 amino acids. With V trimmed by 4 bases and J by 2 bases, 10 bases remained unmatched. Germline V gene data show CDR1 as SGHTA and CDR2 as FQGNSA. CDR3 protein: CASSSHRGLAGKQETQYF. CDR3 in DNA: TGTGCCAGCAGCTCCCATAGGGGACTAGCGGGAAAACAAGAGACCCAGTACTTC.

The V gene is TRBV15, the J gene TRBJ2-7; D perhaps matches TRBD2 (5 bases). Trimming took 0 bases from V and 1 from J, leaving 7 bases between them. Germline V gives CDR1 LNHNV, CDR2 YYDKDF (reference sequence). This CDR3 contains 14 residues. Here the CDR3 reads CATSREGVSYEQYF. CDR3 DNA: TGTGCCACCAGCAGAGAGGGAGTTTCCTACGAGCAGTACTTC.

The V and J genes are TRBV28 and TRBJ2-3; 10 positions agree with TRBD2. The germline V gene encodes CDR1 MDHEN and CDR2 SYDVKM. The CDR3 totals 17 residues. V shed 1 base and J 2 bases; nucleotides not matched to a gene: 6. CDR3 sequence reads: CASSLFPSGRVTDTQYF. As DNA, the CDR3 is TGTGCCAGCAGTTTATTCCCCAGCGGGAGGGTCACAGATACGCAGTATTTT.

This chain connects TRBV27 to TRBJ2-2; tentative D call: TRBD2 (8 bases). CDR3 size: 15 residues. Germline-derived CDR1 and CDR2 are MNHEY and SMNVEV (reference sequence). V dropped 11 bases and J dropped 7 bases, with 23 bases sitting between them. CDR3 sequence reads: CASLGTAGVVGELFF. CDR3 sequence (DNA): TGTGCCTCCTTGGGGACAGCGGGAGTAGTCGGGGAGCTGTTTTTT.

The table lists this clone with a few counts. In the same sample, other DNA sequences code for this CDR3. This chain links TRBV4-3 with TRBJ2-7; a weak D match, TRBD1 (5 bases). The CDR3 runs to 15 residues. CDR1 and CDR2 from the germline V gene are LGHNA and YSLEER. The V gene lost 0 bases and the J gene lost 3 bases, with 12 bases spanning the gap. CDR3 loop: CASSQDRGQGYEQYF. CDR3 DNA: TGCGCCAGCAGCCAAGATCGAGGCCAGGGCTACGAGCAGTACTTC.

V is TRBV15 and J is TRBJ2-6; perhaps TRBD1 as D (6 bases). V was pared by 5 bases and J by 0 bases, with 11 bases between. CDR3 size: 16 residues. Germline V gene sequence: CDR1 LNHNV, CDR2 YYDKDF (reference sequence). CDR3 nucleotides: TGTGCCACCAGCGTAGGGACAAGCTCTGGGGCCAACGTCCTGACTTTC. Amino acids: CATSVGTSSGANVLTF.

A remark on this clone: Different DNA sequences within this sample yield the same CDR3. J is TRBJ2-5 and V is TRBV20-1; no firm D call. CDR3 length: 11 residues. Trimming removed 6 bases at V and 5 bases at J, with 10 bases between. Germline V gene sequence: CDR1 DFQATT, CDR2 SNEGSKA (reference sequence). CDR3 bases: TGCAGTGCCTCCCCCGGGGAGACCCAGTACTTC. Its protein product is CSASPGETQYF.

This chain connects TRBV6-5 to TRBJ2-7; 7 nucleotides align to TRBD1. V shed 2 bases and J 8 bases; nucleotides not matched to a gene: 9. This CDR3 has 14 residues. Germline CDR1 and CDR2: MNHEY and SVGAGI. CDR3 residues: CASSYGGQPKKQYF. As DNA, the CDR3 is TGTGCCAGCAGTTACGGGGGACAGCCTAAGAAGCAGTACTTC.